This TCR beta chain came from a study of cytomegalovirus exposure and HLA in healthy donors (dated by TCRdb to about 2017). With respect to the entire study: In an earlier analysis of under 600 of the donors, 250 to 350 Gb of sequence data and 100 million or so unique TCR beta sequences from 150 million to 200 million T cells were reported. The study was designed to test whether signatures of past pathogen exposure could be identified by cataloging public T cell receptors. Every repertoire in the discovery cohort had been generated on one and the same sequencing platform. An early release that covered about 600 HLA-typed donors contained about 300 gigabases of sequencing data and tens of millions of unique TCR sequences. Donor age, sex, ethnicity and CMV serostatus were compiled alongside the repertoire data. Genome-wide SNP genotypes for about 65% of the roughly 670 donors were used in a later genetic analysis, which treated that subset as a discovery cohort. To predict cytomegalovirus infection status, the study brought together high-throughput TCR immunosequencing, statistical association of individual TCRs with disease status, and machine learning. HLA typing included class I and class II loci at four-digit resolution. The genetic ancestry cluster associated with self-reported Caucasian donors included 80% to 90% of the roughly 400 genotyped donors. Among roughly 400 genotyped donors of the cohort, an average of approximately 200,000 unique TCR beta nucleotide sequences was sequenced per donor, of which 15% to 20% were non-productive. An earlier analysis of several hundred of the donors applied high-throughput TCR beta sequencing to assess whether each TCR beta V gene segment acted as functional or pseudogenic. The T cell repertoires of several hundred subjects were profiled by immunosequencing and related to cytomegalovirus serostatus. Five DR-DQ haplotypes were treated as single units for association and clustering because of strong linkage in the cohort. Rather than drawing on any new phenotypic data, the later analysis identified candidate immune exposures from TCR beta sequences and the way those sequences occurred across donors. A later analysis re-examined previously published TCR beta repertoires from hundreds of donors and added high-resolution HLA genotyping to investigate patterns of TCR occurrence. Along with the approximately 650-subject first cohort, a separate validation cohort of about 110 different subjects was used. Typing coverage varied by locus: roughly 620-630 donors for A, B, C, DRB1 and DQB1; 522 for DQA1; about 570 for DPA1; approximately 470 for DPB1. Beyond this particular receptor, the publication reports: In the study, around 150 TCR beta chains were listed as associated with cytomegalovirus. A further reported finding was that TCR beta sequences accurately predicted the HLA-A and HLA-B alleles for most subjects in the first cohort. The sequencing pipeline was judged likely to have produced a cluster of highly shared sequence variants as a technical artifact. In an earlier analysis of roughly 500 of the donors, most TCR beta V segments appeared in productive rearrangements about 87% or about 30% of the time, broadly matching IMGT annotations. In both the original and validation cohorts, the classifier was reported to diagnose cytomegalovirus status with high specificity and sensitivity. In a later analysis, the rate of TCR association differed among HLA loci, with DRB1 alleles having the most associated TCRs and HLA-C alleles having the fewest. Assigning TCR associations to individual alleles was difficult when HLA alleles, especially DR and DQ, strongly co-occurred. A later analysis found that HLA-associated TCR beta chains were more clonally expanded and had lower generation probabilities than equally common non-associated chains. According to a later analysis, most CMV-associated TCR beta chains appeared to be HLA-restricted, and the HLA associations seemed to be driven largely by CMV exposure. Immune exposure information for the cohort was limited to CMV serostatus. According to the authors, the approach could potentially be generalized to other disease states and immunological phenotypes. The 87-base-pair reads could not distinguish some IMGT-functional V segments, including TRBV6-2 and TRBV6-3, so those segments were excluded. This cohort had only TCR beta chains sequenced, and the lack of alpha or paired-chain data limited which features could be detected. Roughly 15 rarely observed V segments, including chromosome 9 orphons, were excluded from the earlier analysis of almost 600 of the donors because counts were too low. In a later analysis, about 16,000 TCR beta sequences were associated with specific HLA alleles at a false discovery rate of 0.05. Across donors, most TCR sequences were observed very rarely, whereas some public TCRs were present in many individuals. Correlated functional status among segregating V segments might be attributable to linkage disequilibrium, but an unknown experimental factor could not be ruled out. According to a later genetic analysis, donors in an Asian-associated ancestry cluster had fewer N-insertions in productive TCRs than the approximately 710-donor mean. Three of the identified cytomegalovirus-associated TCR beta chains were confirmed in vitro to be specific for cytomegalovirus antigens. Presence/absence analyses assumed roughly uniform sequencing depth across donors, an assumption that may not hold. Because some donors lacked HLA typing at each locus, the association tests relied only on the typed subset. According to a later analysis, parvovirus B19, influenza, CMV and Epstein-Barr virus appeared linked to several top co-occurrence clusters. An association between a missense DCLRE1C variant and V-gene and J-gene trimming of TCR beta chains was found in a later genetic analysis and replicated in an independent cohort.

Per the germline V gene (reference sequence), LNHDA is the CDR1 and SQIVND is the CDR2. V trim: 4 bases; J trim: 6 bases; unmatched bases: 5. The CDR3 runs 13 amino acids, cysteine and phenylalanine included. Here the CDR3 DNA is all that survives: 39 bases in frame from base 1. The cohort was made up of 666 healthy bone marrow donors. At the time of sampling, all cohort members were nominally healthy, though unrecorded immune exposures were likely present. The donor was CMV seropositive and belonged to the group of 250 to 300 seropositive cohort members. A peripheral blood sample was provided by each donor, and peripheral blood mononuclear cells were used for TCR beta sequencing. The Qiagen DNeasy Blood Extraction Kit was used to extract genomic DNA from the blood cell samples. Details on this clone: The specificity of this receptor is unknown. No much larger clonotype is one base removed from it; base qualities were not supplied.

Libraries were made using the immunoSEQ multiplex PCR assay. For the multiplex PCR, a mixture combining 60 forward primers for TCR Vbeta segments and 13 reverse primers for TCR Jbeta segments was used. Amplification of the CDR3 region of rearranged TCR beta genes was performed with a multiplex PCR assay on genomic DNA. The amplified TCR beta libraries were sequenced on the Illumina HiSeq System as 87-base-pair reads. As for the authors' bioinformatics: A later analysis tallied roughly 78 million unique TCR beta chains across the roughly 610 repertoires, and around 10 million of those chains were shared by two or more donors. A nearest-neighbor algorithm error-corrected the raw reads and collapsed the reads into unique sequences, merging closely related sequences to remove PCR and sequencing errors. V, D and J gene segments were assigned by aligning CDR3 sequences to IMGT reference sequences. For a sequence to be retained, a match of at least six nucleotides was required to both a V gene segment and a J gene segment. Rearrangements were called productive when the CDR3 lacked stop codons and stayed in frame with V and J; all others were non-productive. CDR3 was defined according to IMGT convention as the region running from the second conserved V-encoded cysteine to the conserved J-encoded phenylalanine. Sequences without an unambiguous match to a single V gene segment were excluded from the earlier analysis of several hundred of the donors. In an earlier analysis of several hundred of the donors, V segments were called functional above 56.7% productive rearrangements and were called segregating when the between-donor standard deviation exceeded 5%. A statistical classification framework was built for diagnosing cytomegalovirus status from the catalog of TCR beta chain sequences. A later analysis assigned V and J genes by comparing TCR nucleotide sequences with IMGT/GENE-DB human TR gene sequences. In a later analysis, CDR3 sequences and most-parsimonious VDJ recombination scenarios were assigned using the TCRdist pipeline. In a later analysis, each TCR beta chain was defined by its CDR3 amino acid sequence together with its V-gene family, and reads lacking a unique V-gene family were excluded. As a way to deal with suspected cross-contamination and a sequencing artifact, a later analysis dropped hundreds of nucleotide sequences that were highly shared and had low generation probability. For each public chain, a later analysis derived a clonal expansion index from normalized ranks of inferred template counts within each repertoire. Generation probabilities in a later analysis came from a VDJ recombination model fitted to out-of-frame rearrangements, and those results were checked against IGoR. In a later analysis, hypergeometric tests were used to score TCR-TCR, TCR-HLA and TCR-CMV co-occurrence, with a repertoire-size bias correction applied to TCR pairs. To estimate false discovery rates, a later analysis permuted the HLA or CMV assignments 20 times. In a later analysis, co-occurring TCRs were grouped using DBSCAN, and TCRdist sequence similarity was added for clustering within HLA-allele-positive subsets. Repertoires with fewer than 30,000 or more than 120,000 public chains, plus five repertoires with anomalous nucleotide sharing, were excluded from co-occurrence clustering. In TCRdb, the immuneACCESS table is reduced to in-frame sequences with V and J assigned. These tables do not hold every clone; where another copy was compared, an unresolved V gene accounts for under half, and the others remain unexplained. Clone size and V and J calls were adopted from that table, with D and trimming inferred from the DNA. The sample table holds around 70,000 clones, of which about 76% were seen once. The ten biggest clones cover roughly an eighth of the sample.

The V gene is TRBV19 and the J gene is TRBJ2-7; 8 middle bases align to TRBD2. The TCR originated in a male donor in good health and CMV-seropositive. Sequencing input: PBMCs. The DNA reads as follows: TGTGCCAGTAGTAGCGGACTAGCTTTCGAGCAGTACTTC. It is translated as CASSSGLAFEQYF.